Sequencing of this T cell receptor beta chain was carried out in a study of blood T cell repertoires in COVID-19. V shed 6 bases, J shed 4 bases, and the junction held 5 bases outside the gene matches. There are 13 residues in the CDR3. From germline, CDR1 is SNHLY and CDR2 FYNNEI. This clone was observed a few times. TCRdb keeps only in-frame clones here, not all; method: immunoSEQ multiplex PCR. Found here are 200,000 to 250,000 clones, around 84% of them singletons; the top ten hold around 1.5%. Source material: peripheral blood. This TCR was sampled from a woman in her thirties or forties who had recovered from COVID-19. V gene TRBV2 combines with J gene TRBJ1-2; TRBD1 aligns across 7 bases. CDR3 loop: CASRSGQLYGYTF. Written as DNA, the CDR3 is TGTGCCAGCAGGTCGGGACAGCTCTATGGCTACACCTTC.